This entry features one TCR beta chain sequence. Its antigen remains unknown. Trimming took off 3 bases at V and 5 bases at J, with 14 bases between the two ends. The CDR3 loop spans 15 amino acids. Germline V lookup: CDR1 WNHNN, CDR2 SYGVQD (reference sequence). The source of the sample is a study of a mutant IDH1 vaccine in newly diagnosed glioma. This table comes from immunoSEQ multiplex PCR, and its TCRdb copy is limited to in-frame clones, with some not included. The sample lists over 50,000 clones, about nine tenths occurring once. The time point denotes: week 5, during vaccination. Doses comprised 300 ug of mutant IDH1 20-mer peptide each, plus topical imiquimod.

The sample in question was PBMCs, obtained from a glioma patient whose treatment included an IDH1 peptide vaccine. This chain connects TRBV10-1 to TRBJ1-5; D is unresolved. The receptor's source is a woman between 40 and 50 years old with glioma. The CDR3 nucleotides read TGCGCCAGCAGTGAACAGCCGCGCCGCGATCAGCCCCAGCATTTT. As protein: CASSEQPRRDQPQHF.